This T cell receptor (beta chain) was found in a study of tumor and adjacent non-tumor tissue in lung cancer. The V end was cut by 7 bases, the J end by 3 bases, with 18 bases between. CDR3 length: 14 amino acids. In germline, CDR1 is GTSNPN, CDR2 SVGIG (reference sequence). Three rounds of nested PCR, following a modified ARM-PCR protocol, produced the TCRbeta library. TCRdb itself ran the multiplex PCR reads through MiXCR, one entry per CDR3 protein. The sample lists under 150,000 distinct CDR3 sequences, about 71% occurring once. This clonotype has more than one count but fewer than ten. Its antigen remains unidentified. Study-level points and caveats: TCR diversity was significantly greater in tumor than normal lung tissue. Top 100 clones took a larger repertoire share in normal lung.

No cell sorting was done before RNA was extracted from the tissue. V gene TRBV30 combines with J gene TRBJ1-1, with D uncertain. This clonotype originated in a man between 60 and 75 years old with small cell lung cancer. The sequenced sample consisted of lung tumor tissue. CDR3 amino acids: CAFTPPEFDTEAFF. CDR3 sequence (DNA): TGTGCCTTCACACCCCCCGAGTTCGACACTGAAGCTTTCTTT.